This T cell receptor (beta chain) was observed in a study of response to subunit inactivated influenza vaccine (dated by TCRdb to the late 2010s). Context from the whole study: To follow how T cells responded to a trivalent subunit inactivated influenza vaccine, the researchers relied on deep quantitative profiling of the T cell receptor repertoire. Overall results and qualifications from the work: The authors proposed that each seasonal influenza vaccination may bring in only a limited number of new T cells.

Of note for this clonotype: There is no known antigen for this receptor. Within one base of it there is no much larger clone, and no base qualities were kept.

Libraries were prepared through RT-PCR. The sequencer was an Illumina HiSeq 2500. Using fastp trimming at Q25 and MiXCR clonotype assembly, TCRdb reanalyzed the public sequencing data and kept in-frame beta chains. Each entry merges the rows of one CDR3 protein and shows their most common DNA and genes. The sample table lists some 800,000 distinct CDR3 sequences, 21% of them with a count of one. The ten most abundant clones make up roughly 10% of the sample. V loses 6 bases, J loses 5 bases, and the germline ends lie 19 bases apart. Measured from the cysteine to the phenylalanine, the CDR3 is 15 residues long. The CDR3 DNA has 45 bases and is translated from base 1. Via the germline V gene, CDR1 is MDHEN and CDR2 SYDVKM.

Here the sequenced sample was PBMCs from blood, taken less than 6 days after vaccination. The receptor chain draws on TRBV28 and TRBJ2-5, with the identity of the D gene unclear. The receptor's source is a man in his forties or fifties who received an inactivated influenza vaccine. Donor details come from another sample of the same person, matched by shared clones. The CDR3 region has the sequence CASSRAGLRWETQYF. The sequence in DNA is TGTGCCAGCAGCCGGGCCGGATTAAGGTGGGAGACCCAGTACTTC.